This T cell receptor (beta chain) was documented in a study of response to subunit inactivated influenza vaccine. V lost 0 bases to trimming and J lost 5 bases, with 10 bases between them. The CDR3 runs to 13 residues. Germline lookup yields CDR1 SQVTM and CDR2 ANQGSEA. TCRdb called the RT-PCR reads again in MiXCR, with one record for every CDR3 protein. The sample consists of about half a million distinct CDR3 sequences, around 25% of them appearing once. This clonotype was obtained from a man over 45 who received an inactivated influenza vaccine. Sequenced here: CD4+ T cells sorted from PBMCs, sampled 4 to 6 days after vaccination. The chain couples TRBV29-1 to TRBJ1-1; TRBD1 might be the D (6 bases). The CDR3 sequence: CSVEEGGGTEAFF. The CDR3 DNA follows: TGCAGCGTTGAAGAAGGGGGAGGGACTGAAGCTTTCTTT.